This T cell receptor (beta chain) was recorded in a study of cytomegalovirus exposure and HLA in healthy donors. Study conclusions and caveats: That first-cohort TCR clusters tended to co-occur in the 130 or so validation repertoires was found in a later analysis. While the bulk of TCR sequences proved rare, some public TCRs turned up in many donors. The study put 150 or so TCR beta chains on its list as cytomegalovirus-associated. High specificity and sensitivity for cytomegalovirus status were reported for the classifier.

This CDR3 is 14 amino acids long. Trimming at V came to 4 bases and at J to 6 bases, leaving 9 bases not matched to a gene. From germline, CDR1 is SGHNT and CDR2 YYREEE (reference sequence). Regarding this clone: Its antigen remains unidentified.

The repertoire was sequenced with immunoSEQ multiplex PCR; TCRdb's copy has only in-frame clones and lacks some. The top ten clones hold about 9.9% of a sample with 150,000 or so clones, 80% to 90% of them seen once. The sequence derives from a woman younger than 30 in good health and CMV-seropositive. V gene TRBV5-4 combines with J gene TRBJ1-2; TRBD1 aligns across 7 bases. Material: PBMCs. CDR3 region: CASSRTGVPDGYTF. The CDR3, as DNA: TGTGCCAGCAGCCGGACAGGTGTACCCGATGGCTACACCTTC. Based on the CDR3 plus reference TRBV5-4 and TRBJ1-2, the full variable domain is ETGVTQSPTHLIKTRGQQVTLRCSSQSGHNTVSWYQQALGQGPQFIFQYYREEENGRGNFPPRFSGLQFPNYSSELNVNALELDDSALYLCASSRTGVPDGYTFGSGTRLTVV.